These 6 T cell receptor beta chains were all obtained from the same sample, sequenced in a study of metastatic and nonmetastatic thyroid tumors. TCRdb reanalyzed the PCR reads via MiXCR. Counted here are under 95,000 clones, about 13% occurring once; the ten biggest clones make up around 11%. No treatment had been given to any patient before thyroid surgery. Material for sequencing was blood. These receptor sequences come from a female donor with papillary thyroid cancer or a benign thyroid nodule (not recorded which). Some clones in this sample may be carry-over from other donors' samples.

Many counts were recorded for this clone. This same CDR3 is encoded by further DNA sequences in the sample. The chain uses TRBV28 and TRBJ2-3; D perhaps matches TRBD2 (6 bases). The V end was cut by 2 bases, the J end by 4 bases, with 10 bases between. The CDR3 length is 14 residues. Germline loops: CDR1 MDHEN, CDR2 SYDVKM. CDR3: CASSLGGRADTQYF. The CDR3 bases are TGTGCCAGCAGTTTAGGAGGGAGAGCAGATACGCAGTATTTT.

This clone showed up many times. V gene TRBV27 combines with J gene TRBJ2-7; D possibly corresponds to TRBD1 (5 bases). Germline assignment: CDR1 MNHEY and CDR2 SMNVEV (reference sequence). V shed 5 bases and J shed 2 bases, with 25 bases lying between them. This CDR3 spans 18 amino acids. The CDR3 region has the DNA TGTGCCAGCAGTCCCACCGCCTCACGGACAAGTATGACCTACGAGCAGTACTTC. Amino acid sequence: CASSPTASRTSMTYEQYF.

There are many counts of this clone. CDR3 loop: CASSEAGGNEQFF. In nucleotides, the CDR3 is TGTGCCAGCAGTGAAGCGGGAGGGAATGAGCAGTTCTTC. The rearrangement links TRBV2 to TRBJ2-1, with 7 bases that match TRBD2. The CDR3 extends over 13 amino acids. Germline V lookup: CDR1 SNHLY, CDR2 FYNNEI. The V gene end was trimmed by 0 bases and the J gene end by 7 bases; junction bases not matched to a gene: 0.

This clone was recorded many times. The CDR3 is CASKDIGLNTGELFF. The CDR3 DNA reads as TGTGCCAGTAAGGACATCGGCTTGAACACCGGGGAGCTGTTTTTT. The rearrangement joins TRBV19 to TRBJ2-2, with a weak D call TRBD1 (5 bases). The CDR3 consists of 15 residues. Trimming took off 7 bases at V and 1 base at J, with 13 bases between the two ends. Per germline, CDR1 LNHDA and CDR2 SQIVND (reference sequence).

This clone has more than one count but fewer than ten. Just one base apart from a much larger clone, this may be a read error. Written as DNA, the CDR3 is TGTGCCACCAGCAGAGTCGGACAGGGGGAGACTGAAGCTTTCTTT. Its translation is CATSRVGQGETEAFF. The V and J genes are TRBV15 and TRBJ1-1; 10 bases match TRBD1. The CDR3 length is 15 residues. Germline V gene lookup returns CDR1 LNHNV and CDR2 YYDKDF (reference sequence). V shed 1 base and J 5 bases; nucleotides not matched to a gene: 4.

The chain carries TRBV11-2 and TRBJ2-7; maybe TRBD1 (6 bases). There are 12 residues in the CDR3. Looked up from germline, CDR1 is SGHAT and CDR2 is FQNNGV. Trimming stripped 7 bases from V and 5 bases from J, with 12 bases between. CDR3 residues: CASITGGNEQYF. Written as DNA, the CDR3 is TGTGCCAGCATTACTGGGGGCAACGAGCAGTACTTC.